This T cell receptor (beta chain) stems from a study of Ad26.COV2.S vaccination and SARS-CoV-2 variants. Overall study: Sample donor was a member of the COV1001 Ad26.COV2.S trial arm. Ad26.COV2.S given intramuscularly, once or twice 56 days apart.

Study-level findings and limits: Spike-specific TCR breadth was greater in vaccine than placebo recipients.

With respect to this clone: The antigen is not known. The same CDR3 also results from other DNA sequences found in this sample.

Treatment denoted: some 20 received Ad26.COV2.S at low or high dose, single or two shots; 5 received placebo; per-sample allocation not given. Collection of samples fell on day 63 after the first vaccine or placebo injection. A Boston adult aged 18-55 years was the donor. The protocol was immunoSEQ multiplex PCR, while the TCRdb copy is restricted to in-frame clones and leaves out a portion. The sample shows hundreds of thousands of clones, around 87% of them seen only once. Germline lookup yields CDR1 KGHSH and CDR2 LQKENI. The ends were cut back, 2 bases at V and 6 bases at J, with 3 bases in the middle. The CDR3 contains 11 residues.

The sequencing here drew on peripheral blood, taken in a trial of Ad26.COV2.S vaccine versus placebo. This chain connects TRBV18 to TRBJ2-3; unclear D gene. The sequence derives from a person aged 18-65 years who received the Ad26.COV2.S COVID-19 vaccine or a placebo. The CDR3 DNA reads as TGTGCCAGCTCACCAGCCGATACGCAGTATTTT. Its translation is CASSPADTQYF.